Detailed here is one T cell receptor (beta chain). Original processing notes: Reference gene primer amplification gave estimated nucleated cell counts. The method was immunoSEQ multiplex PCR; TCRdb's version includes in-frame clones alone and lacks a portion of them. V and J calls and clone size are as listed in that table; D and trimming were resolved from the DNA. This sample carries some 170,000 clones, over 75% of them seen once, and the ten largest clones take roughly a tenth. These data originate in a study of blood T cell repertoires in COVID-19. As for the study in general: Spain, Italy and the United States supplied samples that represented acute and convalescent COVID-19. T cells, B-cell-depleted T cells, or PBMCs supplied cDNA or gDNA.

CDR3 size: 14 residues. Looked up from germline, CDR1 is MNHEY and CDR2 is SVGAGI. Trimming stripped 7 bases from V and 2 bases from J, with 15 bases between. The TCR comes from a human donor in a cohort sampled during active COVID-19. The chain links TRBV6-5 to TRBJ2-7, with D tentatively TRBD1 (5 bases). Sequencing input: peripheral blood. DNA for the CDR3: TGTGCCAGCAATAATATGGGGCCCACCTACGAGCAGTACTTC. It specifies CASNNMGPTYEQYF.